This T cell receptor beta chain originates from a study of T cell clonotyping in hematopoietic cell transplantation. Time point: recipient sample about 28 days before transplant, after cytoreduction. The ends lost 1 base at V and 6 bases at J; junction bases unmatched: 0. The length of the CDR3 is 14 residues. CDR1 is GTSNPN, CDR2 SVGIG, per germline (reference sequence). The protocol was immunoSEQ multiplex PCR, while the TCRdb copy is restricted to in-frame clones and leaves out a portion. There are about 76,000 clones in the sample; almost 97% occur only once, and roughly 1.5% lies in the top ten.

The V gene is TRBV30, the J gene TRBJ2-1; 13 nucleotides match TRBD2. Material: peripheral blood mononuclear cells, obtained before stem cell transplant. The sequence was collected from a woman between 50 and 59 years old with acute myeloid leukemia. Some clones in this sample may be carry-over from other donors' samples. The CDR3 spells CAWSGTSGSNEQFF. The CDR3 DNA sequence: TGTGCCTGGAGTGGGACTAGCGGGAGCAATGAGCAGTTCTTC.